This entry lists 29 T cell receptor beta chains sequenced from one sample in a study of cytomegalovirus exposure and HLA in healthy donors. Primers: 60 Vbeta forward and 13 Jbeta reverse. Clones were sequenced by immunoSEQ multiplex PCR, and TCRdb holds only the in-frame ones, with some missing. Here the sample spans a few hundred thousand clones, more than 55% being singletons. Sample: PBMCs. These receptors came from a female donor in good health and CMV-seronegative.

For the CDR3, the DNA is TGTGCCAGCAGTGTGGAACAGGGGTATGGCTACACCTTC. Amino acid sequence: CASSVEQGYGYTF. The V call is TRBV2, the J call TRBJ1-2; 7 positions match TRBD1. CDR1 SNHLY and CDR2 FYNNEI come from the germline V gene. Trimming removed 4 bases from V and 5 bases from J; junction bases left unmatched: 4. CDR3 length: 13 residues.

The V call is TRBV5-1, the J call TRBJ1-3, with D tentatively TRBD1 (5 bases). CDR3 length: 14 residues. The V and J ends lost 5 bases and 9 bases respectively, with 18 bases between them. CDR1 and CDR2 from the germline V gene are SGHRS and YFSETQ. CDR3 DNA sequence: TGCGCCAGCAGAGGGGACTCCTCCTCTGGCACCATATATTTT. Encoded protein: CASRGDSSSGTIYF.

The V gene is TRBV18, the J gene TRBJ2-2; TRBD1 aligns across 7 bases. The CDR3 contains 15 residues. Germline V gene data show CDR1 as KGHSH and CDR2 as LQKENI. J gave up 6 bases and V 6 bases, and 10 bases lay outside the gene matches. For the CDR3, the DNA is TGTGCCAGCTCCGCGAGACAGGGTGAGGCCGGGGAGCTGTTTTTT. As protein: CASSARQGEAGELFF.

This clone was counted a single time. The rearrangement links TRBV5-4 to TRBJ2-7; TRBD2 matches 10 bases. The V segment lost 2 bases and the J segment 2 bases; nucleotides outside the gene matches: 4. CDR1 is SGHNT, CDR2 YYREEE, per germline (reference sequence). There are 15 residues in the CDR3. The CDR3 DNA is TGTGCCAGCAGCTTCTGGACTAGCGGTACCTACGAGCAGTACTTC. This translates into CASSFWTSGTYEQYF.

This clone was found a few times. The V and J genes are TRBV7-9 and TRBJ2-7; 9 bases fit TRBD1. The CDR3 sequence is 15 residues long. Germline-derived CDR1 and CDR2 are SEHNR and FQNEAQ (reference sequence). V trimming: 5 bases; J trimming: 3 bases; junction bases outside the gene matches: 8. The DNA of the CDR3 is TGTGCCAGCAGCCCGGGACAGGGTAAATTCTACGAGCAGTACTTC. Residues: CASSPGQGKFYEQYF. The complete variable domain, with remaining parts taken from reference TRBV7-9 and TRBJ2-7, reads DTGVSQNPRHKITKRGQNVTFRCDPISEHNRLYWYRQTLGQGPEFLTYFQNEAQLEKSRLLSDRFSAERPKGSFSTLEIQRTEQGDSAMYLCASSPGQGKFYEQYFGPGTRLTVT.

A word on this clone: A read error may produce the germline difference seen at one junction end. The chain recombines TRBV7-9 with TRBJ1-2, with TRBD1 matching 7 bases. Looked up from germline, CDR1 is SEHNR and CDR2 is FQNEAQ (reference sequence). The CDR3 is 16 residues long. The CDR3 sequence: CSSSSWDSQRDYGYTF. In nucleotides, the CDR3 is TGTTCCAGCAGCTCCTGGGACAGTCAAAGGGACTATGGCTACACCTTC.

This clone occurred a few times. The genes are TRBV6-5 and TRBJ1-1; D possibly corresponds to TRBD1 (5 bases). The CDR3 extends over 15 amino acids. V dropped 4 bases and J dropped 3 bases, with 15 bases sitting between them. Germline loops: CDR1 MNHEY, CDR2 SVGAGI. The CDR3, as DNA: TGTGCCAGCAGTTCACCGGGACTCCAATACACTGAAGCTTTCTTT. Residues: CASSSPGLQYTEAFF.

The chain has TRBV5-6 and TRBJ2-3, with 7 bases identical to TRBD1. The V gene end was trimmed by 4 bases and the J gene end by 0 bases; junction bases not matched to a gene: 5. CDR1 and CDR2 (germline): SGHDT, YYEEEE. This CDR3 contains 15 residues. The CDR3 here is CASSLGQVSTDTQYF. CDR3 coding DNA: TGTGCCAGCAGCCTTGGACAGGTTAGCACAGATACGCAGTATTTT.

The rearrangement joins TRBV27 to TRBJ2-2, with D perhaps TRBD1 (6 bases). V lost 3 bases and J 8 bases, leaving 16 bases between the germline ends. Per germline, CDR1 MNHEY and CDR2 SMNVEV (reference sequence). The CDR3 is 15 residues long. The CDR3 here is CASSFSSRGTGELFF. CDR3 bases: TGTGCCAGCAGTTTCTCTAGCAGGGGAACGGGGGAGCTGTTTTTT.

The gene calls are TRBV10-2 and TRBJ2-7; D remains unclear. This CDR3 comprises 14 residues. Germline-derived CDR1 and CDR2 are WSHSY and SAAADI. The V and J ends lost 2 bases and 4 bases respectively, with 12 bases between them. The CDR3 region is CASSESGSVYEQYF. Written as DNA, the CDR3 is TGCGCCAGCAGTGAGAGTGGCAGTGTGTACGAGCAGTACTTC.

The sample holds one count of this clone. V and J are TRBV11-3 and TRBJ2-7; no clear D. V was pared by 3 bases and J by 0 bases, with 15 bases between. The CDR3 consists of 16 residues. In germline, CDR1 is SGHNT, CDR2 YENEEA. CDR3 protein: CASSFLGGSSSYEQYF. In DNA, the CDR3 is TGTGCCAGCAGCTTTCTAGGCGGATCGAGCTCCTACGAGCAGTACTTC.

This clone came up a few times. V usage is TRBV19 and J usage is TRBJ1-2; TRBD1 matches 10 bases. The V and J ends lost 4 bases and 0 bases, in that order; junction bases with no gene match: 2. The CDR3 contains 15 residues. Germline CDR1 LNHDA, CDR2 SQIVND (reference sequence). The CDR3: CASSRGTGANYGYTF. The CDR3 DNA reads TGTGCCAGTAGTAGGGGGACAGGGGCTAACTATGGCTACACCTTC.

The rearrangement joins TRBV27 to TRBJ2-7; D might be TRBD2 (5 bases). The CDR3 is 14 residues long. Trimming removed 5 bases from V and 4 bases from J, with 15 bases in between. CDR1 is MNHEY and CDR2 is SMNVEV in the germline V gene (reference sequence). DNA of the CDR3: TGTGCCAGCAGTCGAGCGGCCCCCTTTTACGAGCAGTACTTC. Its translation: CASSRAAPFYEQYF.

V is TRBV4-1 and J is TRBJ2-1, with TRBD2 identical over 9 bases. This CDR3 has 15 amino acids. Germline-derived CDR1 and CDR2 are MGHRA and YSYEKL. After removal of 2 bases from V and 10 bases from J, the junction contained 9 bases not matched to a gene. The CDR3 loop is CASSQSGTSTNEQFF. CDR3 coding DNA: TGCGCCAGCAGCCAATCCGGGACTAGCACAAACGAGCAGTTCTTC.

The rearrangement uses TRBV11-2 and TRBJ2-7, with 10 positions matching TRBD1. Germline CDR1 is SGHAT and CDR2 is FQNNGV. V dropped 6 bases and J dropped 4; count of bases not matched to a gene: 9. There are 15 residues in the CDR3. The CDR3 is CASSSTGTGVYEQYF. In DNA form, the CDR3 reads TGTGCCAGCAGTTCCACCGGGACAGGGGTATACGAGCAGTACTTC.

The J gene is TRBJ2-2, the V gene TRBV27; 10 bases are shared with TRBD2. This CDR3 comprises 16 residues. Germline V gene lookup returns CDR1 MNHEY and CDR2 SMNVEV (reference sequence). V was clipped by 5 bases and J by 5 bases; unmatched bases: 8. CDR3 in amino acids: CASSLSGRARTGELFF. The DNA for the CDR3 is TGTGCCAGCAGTCTAAGCGGGAGGGCCAGGACCGGGGAGCTGTTTTTT.

This chain links TRBV27 with TRBJ2-1; 9 bases agree with TRBD2. The CDR3 runs 13 residues. Germline assignment: CDR1 MNHEY and CDR2 SMNVEV (reference sequence). Trimming cost V 5 bases and J 7 bases; bases outside gene matches: 3. The CDR3 DNA follows: TGTGCCAGCAGTCCTAGCGGGGTAAATGAGCAGTTCTTC. Its translation: CASSPSGVNEQFF.

The table lists this clone with a few counts. The gene calls are TRBV19 and TRBJ1-2, with 8 bases identical to TRBD1. Germline assignment: CDR1 LNHDA and CDR2 SQIVND (reference sequence). CDR3 length: 15 residues. The J segment lost 4 bases and the V segment lost 7 bases, leaving 11 bases of the junction unmatched. Here the CDR3 DNA reads TGTGCCAGTAACACCAGGGGGCAGGATATCTATGGCTACACCTTC. Translated, it gives CASNTRGQDIYGYTF.

The chain combines TRBV11-2 with TRBJ1-2; a weak D match, TRBD1 (5 bases). There are 12 residues in the CDR3. The V gene lost 5 bases and the J gene lost 4 bases, with 8 bases spanning the gap. Germline loops: CDR1 SGHAT, CDR2 FQNNGV. CDR3 DNA: TGTGCCAGCAGCGGACACAGCTATGGCTACACCTTC. Encoded protein: CASSGHSYGYTF. Looking up the rest from reference TRBV11-2 and TRBJ1-2 gives the full variable domain: EAGVAQSPRYKIIEKRQSVAFWCNPISGHATLYWYQQILGQGPKLLIQFQNNGVVDDSQLPKDRFSAERLKGVDSTLKIQPAKLEDSAVYLCASSGHSYGYTFGSGTRLTVV.

The chain links TRBV6-6 to TRBJ2-1; TRBD2 matches 7 bases. Losses at the gene ends were 5 bases for V and 0 bases for J; bases not matched to a gene: 1. CDR3 size: 14 residues. Germline loops: CDR1 MNHNY, CDR2 SVGAGI (reference sequence). The CDR3 coding sequence is TGTGCCAGCAGTCGGACTAGCTCCTACAATGAGCAGTTCTTC. Its translation: CASSRTSSYNEQFF.

The chain employs TRBV7-2 and TRBJ2-7, with D possibly matching TRBD1 (6 bases). The CDR3 has 13 residues. The V gene's germline CDR1 is SGHTA and CDR2 FQGNSA. V shed 4 bases and J shed 3 bases, with 10 bases lying between them. In DNA, the CDR3 is TGTGCCAGCAGCTCCCGACAGGTCTACGAGCAGTACTTC. Its protein is CASSSRQVYEQYF.

V usage is TRBV7-9 and J usage is TRBJ2-7; 12 positions agree with TRBD2. Looked up from germline, CDR1 is SEHNR and CDR2 is FQNEAQ (reference sequence). The CDR3 covers 17 residues. J was trimmed by 2 bases and V by 1 base; bases with no gene match: 6. The CDR3 reads CASSLDAGLAGTYEQYF. In DNA form, the CDR3 reads TGTGCCAGCAGCTTAGACGCCGGACTAGCGGGAACCTACGAGCAGTACTTC.

This clone has just a few counts. The J gene is TRBJ1-2, the V gene TRBV11-2, with no clear D. The CDR3 contains 13 residues. V lost 5 bases and J 8 bases, leaving 15 bases between the germline ends. Germline CDR1 reads SGHAT; CDR2 reads FQNNGV. Here the CDR3 DNA reads TGTGCCAGCAGCCCAAGTGCGGTCTGGGGCTACACCTTC. This encodes CASSPSAVWGYTF.

The rearrangement links TRBV19 to TRBJ2-7, with TRBD1 identical over 9 bases. From germline, CDR1 is LNHDA and CDR2 SQIVND (reference sequence). V was pared by 6 bases and J by 8 bases, with 5 bases of the junction left unmatched. The CDR3 extends over 12 amino acids. The CDR3 spells CASSGQGWKQYF. CDR3 DNA sequence: TGTGCCAGTAGCGGACAGGGGTGGAAGCAGTACTTC.

This chain connects TRBV19 to TRBJ1-2; 10 positions agree with TRBD1. The junction had 8 bases not matched to a gene; V was cut back by 4 bases and J by 9 bases. This CDR3 is 14 amino acids long. Germline values: CDR1 LNHDA, CDR2 SQIVND (reference sequence). CDR3 sequence: CASSNTGTGESYTF. CDR3 in DNA: TGTGCCAGTAGTAATACCGGGACAGGGGAAAGCTACACCTTC.

The genes are TRBV10-3 and TRBJ2-7; TRBD1 agrees at 7 bases. Looked up from germline, CDR1 is ENHRY and CDR2 is SYGVKD. V shed 10 bases and J 3 bases; nucleotides not matched to a gene: 12. This CDR3 has 14 amino acids. CDR3: CATSGTEHIYEQYF. CDR3 DNA sequence: TGTGCCACATCAGGGACAGAACATATCTACGAGCAGTACTTC.

This clone has only a few counts. This sequence joins TRBV6-1 and TRBJ2-2; no reliable D call. The CDR3 spans 15 residues. Germline CDR1 is MNHNS and CDR2 is SASEGT. The germline V and J ends were trimmed by 4 bases and 3 bases, with 12 bases remaining between them. The CDR3 nucleotides read TGTGCCAGCAGTGTTGTAGCTGCCTACACCGGGGAGCTGTTTTTT. Translation: CASSVVAAYTGELFF.

This clone was detected a few times. The chain combines TRBV5-4 with TRBJ2-7; 8 nucleotides agree with TRBD2. The V segment lost 2 bases and the J segment 7 bases; nucleotides outside the gene matches: 11. Germline-derived CDR1 and CDR2 are SGHNT and YYREEE (reference sequence). The CDR3 is 15 residues long. The CDR3 nucleotides are TGTGCCAGCAGCTTACCGGGACTAGTCTCTTCTGAGCAGTACTTC. Residues: CASSLPGLVSSEQYF. The variable domain in full, completed from reference TRBV5-4 and TRBJ2-7, reads ETGVTQSPTHLIKTRGQQVTLRCSSQSGHNTVSWYQQALGQGPQFIFQYYREEENGRGNFPPRFSGLQFPNYSSELNVNALELDDSALYLCASSLPGLVSSEQYFGPGTRLTVT.

CDR3 in amino acids: CATRDRGNSNTEAFF. The CDR3 bases are TGTGCCACCCGGGACAGGGGTAATTCGAACACTGAAGCTTTCTTT. The genes are TRBV5-4 and TRBJ1-1; 10 positions match TRBD1. Germline V lookup: CDR1 SGHNT, CDR2 YYREEE (reference sequence). The CDR3 covers 15 residues. Trimming removed 9 bases from V and 1 base from J; junction bases left unmatched: 9.